What follows are 3 T cell receptor beta chains derived from one specimen sequenced in a study of T cell repertoires in cytomegalovirus infection. Each CDR3 protein is one row after TCRdb ran MiXCR on the reads. The data show 450,000 to 650,000 distinct CDR3 sequences, with 26% seen just once and roughly 13% held by the top ten. The sequencing sample was made of PBMCs. The receptors originated from a human donor in good health (CMV status not recorded). Some clones in this sample may be carry-over from other donors' samples.

The table lists this clonotype with many counts. V gene TRBV7-2 combines with J gene TRBJ1-1, with D possibly TRBD1 on 5 matching bases. Germline V gives CDR1 SGHTA, CDR2 FQGNSA. The V end lost 1 base, the J end lost 12 bases, and 15 bases lay between the germline ends. This CDR3 region has 13 residues. CDR3 in amino acids: CASSLEGSRVTFF. The CDR3, as DNA: TGTGCCAGCAGCTTAGAAGGTAGCAGGGTTACTTTCTTT. The full variable domain, its missing parts supplied by reference TRBV7-2 and TRBJ1-1, is GAGVSQSPSNKVTEKGKDVELRCDPISGHTALYWYRQSLGQGLEFLIYFQGNSAPDKSGLPSDRFSAERTGGSVSTLTIQRTQQEDSAVYLCASSLEGSRVTFFGQGTRLTVV.

V gene TRBV5-1 combines with J gene TRBJ2-5; D may be TRBD2 (6 bases). Germline CDR1 reads SGHRS; CDR2 reads YFSETQ. The CDR3 totals 13 residues. The germline V and J ends were trimmed by 4 bases and 3 bases, with 10 bases remaining between them. The CDR3, as DNA: TGCGCCAGCAGCCGGGACTTCAAAGAGACCCAGTACTTC. Its translation is CASSRDFKETQYF.

The rearrangement uses TRBV4-3 and TRBJ1-1, with a tentative D call TRBD1 (5 bases). CDR3 length: 14 residues. Germline CDR1 and CDR2: LGHNA and YSLEER. V dropped 5 bases and J dropped 3 bases, with 13 bases sitting between them. CDR3 protein: CASSYGTLDTEAFF. The DNA of the CDR3 is TGCGCCAGCAGCTATGGGACGTTGGACACTGAAGCTTTCTTT.